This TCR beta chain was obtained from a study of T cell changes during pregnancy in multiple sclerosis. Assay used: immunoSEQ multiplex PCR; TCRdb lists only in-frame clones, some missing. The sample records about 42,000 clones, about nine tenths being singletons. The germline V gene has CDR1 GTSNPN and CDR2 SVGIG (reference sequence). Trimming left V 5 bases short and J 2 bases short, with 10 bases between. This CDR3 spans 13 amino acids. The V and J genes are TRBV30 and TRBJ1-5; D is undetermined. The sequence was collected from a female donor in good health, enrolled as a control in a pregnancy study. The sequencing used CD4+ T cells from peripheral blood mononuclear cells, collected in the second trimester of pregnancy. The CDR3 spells CAWSDLGNQPQHF. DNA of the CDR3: TGTGCCTGGTCCGACTTGGGCAATCAGCCCCAGCATTTT.